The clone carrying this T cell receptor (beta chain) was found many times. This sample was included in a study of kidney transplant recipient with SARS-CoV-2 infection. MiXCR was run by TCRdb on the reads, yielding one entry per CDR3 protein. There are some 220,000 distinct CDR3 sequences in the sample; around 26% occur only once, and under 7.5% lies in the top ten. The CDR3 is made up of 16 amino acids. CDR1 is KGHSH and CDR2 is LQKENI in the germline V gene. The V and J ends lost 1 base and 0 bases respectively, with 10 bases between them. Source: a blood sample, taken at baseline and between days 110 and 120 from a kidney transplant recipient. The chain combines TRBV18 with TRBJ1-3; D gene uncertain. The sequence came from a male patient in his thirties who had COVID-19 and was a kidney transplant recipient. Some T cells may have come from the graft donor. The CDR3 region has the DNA TGTGCCAGCTCACCACGTGCGGCAGACTCTGGAAACACCATATATTTT. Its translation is CASSPRAADSGNTIYF.